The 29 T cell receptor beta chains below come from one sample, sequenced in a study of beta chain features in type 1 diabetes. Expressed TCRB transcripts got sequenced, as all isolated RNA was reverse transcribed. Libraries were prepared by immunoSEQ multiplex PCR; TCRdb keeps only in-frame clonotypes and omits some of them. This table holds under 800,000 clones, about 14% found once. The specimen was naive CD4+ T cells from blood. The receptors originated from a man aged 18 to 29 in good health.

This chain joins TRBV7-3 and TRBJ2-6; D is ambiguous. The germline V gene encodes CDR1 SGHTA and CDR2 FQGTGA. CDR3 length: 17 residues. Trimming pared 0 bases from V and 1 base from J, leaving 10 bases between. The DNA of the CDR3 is TGTGCCAGCAGCTTAACCCAGGTGATTTCTGGGGCCAACGTCCTGACTTTC. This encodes CASSLTQVISGANVLTF. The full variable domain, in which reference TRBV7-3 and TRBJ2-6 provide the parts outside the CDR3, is GAGVSQTPSNKVTEKGKYVELRCDPISGHTALYWYRQSLGQGPEFLIYFQGTGAADDSGLPNDRFFAVRPEGSVSTLKIQRTERGDSAVYLCASSLTQVISGANVLTFGAGSRLTVL.

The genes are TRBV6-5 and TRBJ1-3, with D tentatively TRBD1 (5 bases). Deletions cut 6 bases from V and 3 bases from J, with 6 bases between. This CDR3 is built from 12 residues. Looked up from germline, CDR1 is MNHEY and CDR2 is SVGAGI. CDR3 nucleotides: TGTGCCAGCAGAACAGGTGGAAACACCATATATTTT. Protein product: CASRTGGNTIYF.

The CDR3 coding sequence is TGTGCCAGCAGCTCCCTCGGCCTCGGGGCCTACGAGCAGTACTTC. It specifies CASSSLGLGAYEQYF. This chain connects TRBV7-2 to TRBJ2-7; tentative D call: TRBD2 (5 bases). Germline CDR1 reads SGHTA; CDR2 reads FQGNSA. V was clipped by 4 bases and J by 2 bases, with 15 bases between them. The CDR3 contains 15 residues.

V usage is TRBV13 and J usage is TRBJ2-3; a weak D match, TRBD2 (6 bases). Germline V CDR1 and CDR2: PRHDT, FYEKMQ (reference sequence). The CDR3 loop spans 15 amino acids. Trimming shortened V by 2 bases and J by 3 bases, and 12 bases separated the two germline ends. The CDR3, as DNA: TGTGCCAGCAGCTTAACGGGGGAATGGACAGATACGCAGTATTTT. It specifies CASSLTGEWTDTQYF.

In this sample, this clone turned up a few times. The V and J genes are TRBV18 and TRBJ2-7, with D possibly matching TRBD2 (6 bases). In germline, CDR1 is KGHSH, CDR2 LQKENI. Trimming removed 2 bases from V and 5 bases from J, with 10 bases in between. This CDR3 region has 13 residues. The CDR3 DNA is TGTGCCAGCTCACCAGGGAGGATGAACGAGCAGTACTTC. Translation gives CASSPGRMNEQYF.

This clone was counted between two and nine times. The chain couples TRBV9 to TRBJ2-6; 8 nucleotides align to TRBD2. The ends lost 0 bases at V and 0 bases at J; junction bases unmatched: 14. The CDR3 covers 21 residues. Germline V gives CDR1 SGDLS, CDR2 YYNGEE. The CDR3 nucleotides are TGTGCCAGCAGCGTAGACCCCCCTGTGGCGGGGGGATACTCTGGGGCCAACGTCCTGACTTTC. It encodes CASSVDPPVAGGYSGANVLTF. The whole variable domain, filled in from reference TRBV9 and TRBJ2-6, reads DSGVTQTPKHLITATGQRVTLRCSPRSGDLSVYWYQQSLDQGLQFLIQYYNGEERAKGNILERFSAQQFPDLHSELNLSSLELGDSALYFCASSVDPPVAGGYSGANVLTFGAGSRLTVL.

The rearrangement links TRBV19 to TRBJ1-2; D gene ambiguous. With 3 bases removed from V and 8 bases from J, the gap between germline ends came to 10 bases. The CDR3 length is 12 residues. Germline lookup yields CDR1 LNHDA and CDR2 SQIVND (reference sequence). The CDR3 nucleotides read TGTGCCAGTAGTATCAACCTGCGGGGCTACACCTTC. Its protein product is CASSINLRGYTF. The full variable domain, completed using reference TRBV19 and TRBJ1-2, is DGGITQSPKYLFRKEGQNVTLSCEQNLNHDAMYWYRQDPGQGLRLIYYSQIVNDFQKGDIAEGYSVSREKKESFPLTVTSAQKNPTAFYLCASSINLRGYTFGSGTRLTVV.

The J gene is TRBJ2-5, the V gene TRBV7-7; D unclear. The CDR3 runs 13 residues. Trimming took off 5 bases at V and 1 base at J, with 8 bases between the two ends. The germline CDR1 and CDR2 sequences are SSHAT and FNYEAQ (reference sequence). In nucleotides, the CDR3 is TGTGCCAGCAGCCGAGTTGTCCAAGAGACCCAGTACTTC. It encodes CASSRVVQETQYF.

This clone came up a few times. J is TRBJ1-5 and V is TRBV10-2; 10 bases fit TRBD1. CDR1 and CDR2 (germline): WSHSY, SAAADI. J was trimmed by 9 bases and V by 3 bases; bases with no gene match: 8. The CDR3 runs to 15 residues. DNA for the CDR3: TGCGCCAGCAGTGAAGGCCGGACAGGGGGAGTGCCCCAGCATTTT. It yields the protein CASSEGRTGGVPQHF.

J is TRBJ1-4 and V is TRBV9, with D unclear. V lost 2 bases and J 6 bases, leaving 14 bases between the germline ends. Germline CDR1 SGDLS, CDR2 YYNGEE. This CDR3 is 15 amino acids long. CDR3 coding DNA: TGTGCCAGCAGCGTTCGACCGCATACCGATGAAAAACTGTTTTTT. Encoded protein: CASSVRPHTDEKLFF.

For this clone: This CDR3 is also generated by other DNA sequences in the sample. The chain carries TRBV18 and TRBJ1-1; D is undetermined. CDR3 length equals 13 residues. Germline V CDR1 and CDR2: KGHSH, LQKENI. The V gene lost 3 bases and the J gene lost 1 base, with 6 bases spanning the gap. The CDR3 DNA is TGTGCCAGCTCACCGAAGGAGAACACTGAAGCTTTCTTT. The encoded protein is CASSPKENTEAFF.

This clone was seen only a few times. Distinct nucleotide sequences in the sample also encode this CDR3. The CDR3 DNA sequence: TGTGCCAGCAGCGTAGCAGGGTTGAACACTGAAGCTTTCTTT. Encoded protein: CASSVAGLNTEAFF. The chain employs TRBV9 and TRBJ1-1, with D possibly TRBD1 on 5 matching bases. The V gene lost 0 bases and the J gene lost 0 bases, with 6 bases spanning the gap. The CDR3 length is 14 residues. Germline CDR1 reads SGDLS; CDR2 reads YYNGEE.

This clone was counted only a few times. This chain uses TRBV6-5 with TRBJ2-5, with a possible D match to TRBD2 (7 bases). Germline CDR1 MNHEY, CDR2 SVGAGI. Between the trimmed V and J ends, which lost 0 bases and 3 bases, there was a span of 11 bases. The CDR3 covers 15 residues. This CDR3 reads CASSYSTGGKETQYF. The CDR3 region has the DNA TGTGCCAGCAGTTACTCGACGGGGGGCAAAGAGACCCAGTACTTC.

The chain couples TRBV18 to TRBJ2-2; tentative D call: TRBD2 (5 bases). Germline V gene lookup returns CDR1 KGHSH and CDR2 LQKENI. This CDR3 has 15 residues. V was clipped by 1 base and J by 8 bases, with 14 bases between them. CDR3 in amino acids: CASSPRETPSGELFF. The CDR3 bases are TGTGCCAGCTCACCACGGGAGACACCATCTGGGGAGCTGTTTTTT. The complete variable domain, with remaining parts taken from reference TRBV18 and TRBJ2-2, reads NAGVMQNPRHLVRRRGQEARLRCSPMKGHSHVYWYRQLPEEGLKFMVYLQKENIIDESGMPKERFSAEFPKEGPSILRIQQVVRGDSAAYFCASSPRETPSGELFFGEGSRLTVL.

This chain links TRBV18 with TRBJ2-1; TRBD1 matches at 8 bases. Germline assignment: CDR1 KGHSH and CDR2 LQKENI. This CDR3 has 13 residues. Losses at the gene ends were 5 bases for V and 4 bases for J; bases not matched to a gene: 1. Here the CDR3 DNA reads TGTGCCAGCTCAGGACAGGGTTACAATGAGCAGTTCTTC. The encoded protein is CASSGQGYNEQFF. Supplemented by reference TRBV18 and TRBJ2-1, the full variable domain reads NAGVMQNPRHLVRRRGQEARLRCSPMKGHSHVYWYRQLPEEGLKFMVYLQKENIIDESGMPKERFSAEFPKEGPSILRIQQVVRGDSAAYFCASSGQGYNEQFFGPGTRLTVL.

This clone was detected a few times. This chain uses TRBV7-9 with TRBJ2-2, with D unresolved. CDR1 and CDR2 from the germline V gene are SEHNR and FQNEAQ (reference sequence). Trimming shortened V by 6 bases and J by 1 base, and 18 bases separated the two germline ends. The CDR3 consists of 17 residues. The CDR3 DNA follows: TGTGCCAGCAGGACCAGCCTAATGCTGAAGAACACCGGGGAGCTGTTTTTT. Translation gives CASRTSLMLKNTGELFF. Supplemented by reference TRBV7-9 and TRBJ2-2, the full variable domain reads DTGVSQNPRHKITKRGQNVTFRCDPISEHNRLYWYRQTLGQGPEFLTYFQNEAQLEKSRLLSDRFSAERPKGSFSTLEIQRTEQGDSAMYLCASRTSLMLKNTGELFFGEGSRLTVL.

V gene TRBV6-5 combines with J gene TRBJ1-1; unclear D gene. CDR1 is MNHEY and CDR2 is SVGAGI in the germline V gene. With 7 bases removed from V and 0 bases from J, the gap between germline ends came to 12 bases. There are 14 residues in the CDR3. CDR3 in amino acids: CASIETGMNTEAFF. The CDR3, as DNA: TGTGCCAGCATCGAGACCGGTATGAACACTGAAGCTTTCTTT.

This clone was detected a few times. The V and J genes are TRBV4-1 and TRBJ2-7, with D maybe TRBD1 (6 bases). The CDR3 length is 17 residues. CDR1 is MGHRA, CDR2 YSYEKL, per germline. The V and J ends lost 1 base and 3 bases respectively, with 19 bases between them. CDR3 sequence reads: CASSQVGLPGVNYEQYF. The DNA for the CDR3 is TGCGCCAGCAGCCAAGTAGGTCTTCCAGGGGTAAACTACGAGCAGTACTTC.

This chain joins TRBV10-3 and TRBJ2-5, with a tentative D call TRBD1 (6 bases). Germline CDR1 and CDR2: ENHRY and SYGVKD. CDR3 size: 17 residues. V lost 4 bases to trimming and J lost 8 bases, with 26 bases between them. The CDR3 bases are TGTGCCATCAGTGTCGCGCCCATGACAGGACCCCAAGGAACCCAGTACTTC. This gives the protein CAISVAPMTGPQGTQYF.

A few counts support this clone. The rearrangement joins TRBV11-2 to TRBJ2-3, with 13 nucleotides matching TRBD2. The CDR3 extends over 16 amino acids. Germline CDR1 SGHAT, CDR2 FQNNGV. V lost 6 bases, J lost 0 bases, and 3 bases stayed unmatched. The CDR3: CASRPGLAGSTDTQYF. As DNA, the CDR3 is TGTGCCAGCAGACCGGGACTAGCGGGAAGCACAGATACGCAGTATTTT.

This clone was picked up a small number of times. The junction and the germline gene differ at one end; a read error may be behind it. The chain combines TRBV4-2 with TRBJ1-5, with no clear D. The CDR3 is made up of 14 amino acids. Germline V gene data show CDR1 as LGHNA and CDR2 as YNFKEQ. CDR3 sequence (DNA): TGTGCCAGCAGCAAGGGTCCTGGGGATCAGACCCAGCATTTT. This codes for CASSKGPGDQTQHF.

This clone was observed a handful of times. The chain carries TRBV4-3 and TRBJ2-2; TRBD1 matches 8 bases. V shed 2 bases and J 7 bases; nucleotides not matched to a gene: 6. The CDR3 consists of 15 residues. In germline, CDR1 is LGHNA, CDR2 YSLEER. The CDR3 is CASSQMSGGFGELFF. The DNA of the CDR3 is TGCGCCAGCAGCCAAATGTCAGGGGGCTTCGGGGAGCTGTTTTTT.

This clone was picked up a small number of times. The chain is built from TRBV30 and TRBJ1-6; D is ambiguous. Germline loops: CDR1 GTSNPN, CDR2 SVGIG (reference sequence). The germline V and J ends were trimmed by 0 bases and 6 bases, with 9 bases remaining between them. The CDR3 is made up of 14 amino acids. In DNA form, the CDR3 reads TGTGCCTGGAGTGTACTCGGAGGTAATTCACCCCTCCACTTT. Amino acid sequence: CAWSVLGGNSPLHF.

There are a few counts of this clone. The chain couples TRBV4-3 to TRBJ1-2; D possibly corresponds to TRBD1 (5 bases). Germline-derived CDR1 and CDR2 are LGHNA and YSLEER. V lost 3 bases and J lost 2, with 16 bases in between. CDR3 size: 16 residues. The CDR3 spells CASSQVSGRINYGYTF. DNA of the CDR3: TGCGCCAGCAGCCAGGTCTCGGGACGGATAAACTATGGCTACACCTTC.

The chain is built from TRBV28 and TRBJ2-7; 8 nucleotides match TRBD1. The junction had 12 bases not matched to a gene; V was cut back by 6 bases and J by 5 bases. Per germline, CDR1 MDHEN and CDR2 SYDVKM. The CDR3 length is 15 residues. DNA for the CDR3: TGTGCCAGCAGCCCTTCCCCAGGGGGCATCCACGAGCAGTACTTC. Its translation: CASSPSPGGIHEQYF.

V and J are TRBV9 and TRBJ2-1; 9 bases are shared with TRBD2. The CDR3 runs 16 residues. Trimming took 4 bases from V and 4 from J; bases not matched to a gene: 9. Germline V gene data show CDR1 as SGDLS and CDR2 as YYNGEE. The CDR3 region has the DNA TGTGCCAGCAGCTCCGGACTAGCGATCAGATACAATGAGCAGTTCTTC. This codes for CASSSGLAIRYNEQFF.

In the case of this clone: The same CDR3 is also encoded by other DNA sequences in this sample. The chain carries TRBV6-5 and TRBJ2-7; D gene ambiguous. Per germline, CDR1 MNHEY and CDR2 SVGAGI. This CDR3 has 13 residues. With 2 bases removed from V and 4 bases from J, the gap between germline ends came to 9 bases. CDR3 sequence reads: CASSYRQNYEQYF. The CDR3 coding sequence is TGTGCCAGCAGTTACCGGCAGAATTACGAGCAGTACTTC.

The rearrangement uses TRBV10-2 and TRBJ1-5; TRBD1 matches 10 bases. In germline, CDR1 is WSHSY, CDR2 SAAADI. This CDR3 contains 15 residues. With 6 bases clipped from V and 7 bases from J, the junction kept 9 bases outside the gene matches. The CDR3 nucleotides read TGCGCCAGCAGGATGACAGGGGGCTCGGGACAGCCCCAGCATTTT. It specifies CASRMTGGSGQPQHF.

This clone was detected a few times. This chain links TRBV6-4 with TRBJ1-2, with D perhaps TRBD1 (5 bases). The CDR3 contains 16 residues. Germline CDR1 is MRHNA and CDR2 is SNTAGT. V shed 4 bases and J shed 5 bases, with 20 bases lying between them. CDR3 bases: TGTGCCAGCAGTGCCGTCCCGGGACTGTTGAGATATGGCTACACCTTC. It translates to CASSAVPGLLRYGYTF.